The 27 T cell receptor beta chains below all came from one sample that was sequenced in a study of naive and memory T cell subsets. RNA was extracted from less than 3 ml of whole blood of healthy adults. For blood and skin samples, reverse transcription used TCR alpha and beta constant primers. TCRdb itself ran the 5' RACE reads through MiXCR, one entry per CDR3 protein. The sample consists of some 22,000 distinct CDR3 sequences, about 4% of them appearing once. The receptors come from a male donor in good health.

This clonotype was counted ten times or more. The rearrangement joins TRBV5-1 to TRBJ1-2; D possibly corresponds to TRBD1 (6 bases). The germline V gene encodes CDR1 SGHRS and CDR2 YFSETQ. The ends were cut back, 4 bases at V and 6 bases at J, with 13 bases in the middle. The CDR3 consists of 13 residues. DNA for the CDR3: TGCGCCAGCAGCAAGACAGGCACGGATGGCTACACCTTC. It is translated as CASSKTGTDGYTF.

The chain is built from TRBV10-3 and TRBJ2-3; TRBD2 matches 10 bases. With 3 bases clipped from V and 0 bases from J, the junction kept 6 bases outside the gene matches. The CDR3 has 17 amino acids. Germline V gene lookup returns CDR1 ENHRY and CDR2 SYGVKD. The CDR3, as DNA: TGTGCCATCAGTGAATGGACTAGCGGTTCTAGCACAGATACGCAGTATTTT. This codes for CAISEWTSGSSTDTQYF.

The sample holds many counts of this clonotype. This chain joins TRBV5-1 and TRBJ2-7, with D possibly being TRBD1 (5 bases). Trimming took off 7 bases at V and 2 bases at J, with 16 bases between the two ends. The CDR3 length is 14 residues. CDR1 SGHRS and CDR2 YFSETQ come from the germline V gene. CDR3 coding DNA: TGCGCCAGCTCTGTGGGGTCAGGGACCTACGAGCAGTACTTC. Protein product: CASSVGSGTYEQYF.

There are many counts of this clonotype. The rearrangement links TRBV6-6 to TRBJ2-7, with D unclear. The V gene's germline CDR1 is MNHNY and CDR2 SVGAGI (reference sequence). Trimming shortened V by 6 bases and J by 4 bases, and 19 bases separated the two germline ends. The CDR3 loop spans 15 amino acids. CDR3 loop: CASSQRTVGFYEQYF. The CDR3, as DNA: TGTGCCAGCAGCCAACGGACGGTGGGTTTTTACGAGCAGTACTTC.

This clonotype came up many times. The chain uses TRBV5-1 and TRBJ2-1, with 9 positions matching TRBD2. Per germline, CDR1 SGHRS and CDR2 YFSETQ. This CDR3 has 17 residues. V was pared by 4 bases and J by 7 bases, with 15 bases of the junction left unmatched. CDR3 protein: CASSPAPTSGGGNEQFF. In DNA form, the CDR3 reads TGCGCCAGCAGCCCCGCCCCGACTAGCGGAGGAGGTAATGAGCAGTTCTTC. The full variable domain, with the rest looked up from reference TRBV5-1 and TRBJ2-1, is KAGVTQTPRYLIKTRGQQVTLSCSPISGHRSVSWYQQTPGQGLQFLFEYFSETQRNKGNFPGRFSGRQFSNSRSEMNVSTLELGDSALYLCASSPAPTSGGGNEQFFGPGTRLTVL.

This clonotype was counted many times. The chain joins TRBV29-1 to TRBJ2-2; no definite D call. This CDR3 has 11 amino acids. With 8 bases removed from V and 6 bases from J, the gap between germline ends came to 10 bases. The germline V gene encodes CDR1 SQVTM and CDR2 ANQGSEA. CDR3 nucleotide sequence: TGCAGCTTTTATTACTCCGGGGAGCTGTTTTTT. Amino acid sequence: CSFYYSGELFF.

This clonotype was recorded a few times. The chain couples TRBV6-5 to TRBJ1-1; D is undetermined. This CDR3 comprises 13 residues. Germline assignment: CDR1 MNHEY and CDR2 SVGAGI. V gave up 8 bases and J gave up 1 base, with 11 bases separating them. The CDR3: CASYSRRNTEAFF. For the CDR3, the DNA is TGTGCCAGCTACAGTCGGAGGAACACTGAAGCTTTCTTT.

Ten or more counts support this clonotype. The chain uses TRBV7-2 and TRBJ2-3; 10 nucleotides line up with TRBD2. This CDR3 has 16 amino acids. From germline, CDR1 is SGHTA and CDR2 FQGNSA. Losses at the gene ends were 6 bases for V and 2 bases for J; bases not matched to a gene: 8. The CDR3 region is CASRYGLAVVTDTQYF. Here the CDR3 DNA reads TGTGCCAGCAGATACGGACTAGCGGTAGTCACAGATACGCAGTATTTT.

This clonotype showed up many times. The chain is built from TRBV6-2 or TRBV6-3 and TRBJ1-5; D is ambiguous. Germline V gene sequence: CDR1 MNHEY, CDR2 SVGEGT. Trimming removed 2 bases at V and 3 bases at J, with 8 bases between. The CDR3 consists of 14 residues. CDR3 sequence reads: CASSYEQINQPQHF. Here the CDR3 DNA reads TGTGCCAGCAGTTACGAACAGATCAATCAGCCCCAGCATTTT.

In this sample, this clonotype turned up many times. V is TRBV20-1 and J is TRBJ1-1; 7 bases fit TRBD1. Trimming took 6 bases from V and 4 from J; bases not matched to a gene: 14. CDR1 DFQATT and CDR2 SNEGSKA come from the germline V gene (reference sequence). The length of the CDR3 is 15 residues. The CDR3 reads CSAPETATGITEAFF. CDR3 sequence (DNA): TGCAGTGCCCCCGAAACCGCGACAGGGATCACTGAAGCTTTCTTT.

This clonotype was detected ten times or more. The V gene is TRBV28, the J gene TRBJ2-3; TRBD2 is a possible D gene (5 bases). The CDR3 runs to 15 residues. The germline V and J ends were trimmed by 5 bases and 2 bases, with 14 bases remaining between them. Germline CDR1 reads MDHEN; CDR2 reads SYDVKM. For the CDR3, the DNA is TGTGCCAGCAGTGCCCCACTAGTTCTCACAGATACGCAGTATTTT. It yields the protein CASSAPLVLTDTQYF.

The sample holds many counts of this clonotype. This rearrangement joins TRBV28 to TRBJ2-7; D is uncertain. This CDR3 contains 15 residues. The V end was cut by 1 base, the J end by 2 bases, with 12 bases between. From germline, CDR1 is MDHEN and CDR2 SYDVKM. This chain's CDR3 is CASSLYIAGPYEQYF. CDR3 coding DNA: TGTGCCAGCAGTTTATATATAGCCGGACCCTACGAGCAGTACTTC.

This clonotype was detected many times. The chain links TRBV7-9 to TRBJ1-2, with unresolved D. The V end lost 1 base, the J end lost 4 bases, and 10 bases lay between the germline ends. Germline V gene sequence: CDR1 SEHNR, CDR2 FQNEAQ (reference sequence). This CDR3 contains 14 residues. Here the CDR3 DNA reads TGTGCCAGCAGCTTAGTGCCCAGGATCTATGGCTACACCTTC. Translated: CASSLVPRIYGYTF.

The table lists this clonotype with many counts. The chain employs TRBV6-1 and TRBJ1-1; TRBD1 is a possible D gene (6 bases). The CDR3 sequence is 15 residues long. Germline-derived CDR1 and CDR2 are MNHNS and SASEGT. V shed 4 bases and J shed 0 bases, with 12 bases lying between them. The CDR3 loop is CASSGTWTVNTEAFF. In DNA, the CDR3 is TGTGCCAGCAGTGGCACCTGGACAGTGAACACTGAAGCTTTCTTT.

The chain joins TRBV5-4 to TRBJ2-7, with TRBD1 matching over 8 bases. Germline V gene sequence: CDR1 SGHNT, CDR2 YYREEE (reference sequence). V lost 1 base and J lost 2; bases outside the gene matches: 2. CDR3 length: 14 amino acids. CDR3 bases: TGTGCCAGCAGCTTGACAGGGGGTCCCTACGAGCAGTACTTC. It specifies CASSLTGGPYEQYF.

The table lists this clonotype with many counts. The rearrangement uses TRBV7-2 and TRBJ1-4; 8 bases line up with TRBD1. The V segment lost 0 bases and the J segment 12 bases; nucleotides outside the gene matches: 12. The CDR3 sequence is 16 residues long. Looked up from germline, CDR1 is SGHTA and CDR2 is FQGNSA. CDR3 protein: CASSLATAGQGGQLFF. The DNA of the CDR3 is TGTGCCAGCAGCTTAGCCACGGCTGGACAGGGAGGTCAACTGTTTTTT.

This clonotype came up many times. The chain combines TRBV3-1 with TRBJ1-6; tentative D call: TRBD1 (6 bases). The CDR3 is 15 amino acids. The ends were cut back, 4 bases at V and 6 bases at J, with 13 bases in the middle. Germline loops: CDR1 LGHDT, CDR2 YNNKEL (reference sequence). The CDR3 region has the DNA TGTGCCAGCAGCCGACAGACAGGTCCTAATTCACCCCTCCACTTT. Residues: CASSRQTGPNSPLHF. The whole variable domain, remainder taken from reference TRBV3-1 and TRBJ1-6, is DTAVSQTPKYLVTQMGNDKSIKCEQNLGHDTMYWYKQDSKKFLKIMFSYNNKELIINETVPNRFSPKSPDKAHLNLHINSLELGDSAVYFCASSRQTGPNSPLHFGNGTRLTVT.

The CDR3: CASSTGAGGFYEQYF. In DNA form, the CDR3 reads TGTGCCAGCAGCACGGGAGCAGGGGGGTTCTACGAGCAGTACTTC. This chain joins TRBV7-8 and TRBJ2-7; maybe TRBD1 (7 bases). This CDR3 is 15 amino acids long. CDR1 and CDR2 (germline): SGHVS, FQNEAQ. V lost 5 bases, J lost 3 bases, and 17 bases lay in between.

This clonotype is medium-sized within its sample. This sequence joins TRBV6-5 and TRBJ2-7, with D perhaps matching TRBD2 (6 bases). Trimming took 0 bases from V and 3 from J, leaving 12 bases between them. Per the germline V gene, CDR1 is MNHEY and CDR2 is SVGAGI. CDR3 length: 15 amino acids. CDR3 protein: CASSYSTLGGYEQYF. CDR3 in DNA: TGTGCCAGCAGTTACTCCACACTCGGGGGCTACGAGCAGTACTTC.

This clonotype was recorded many times. The rearrangement links TRBV5-4 to TRBJ1-4; a weak D match, TRBD1 (6 bases). V lost 4 bases, J lost 6 bases, and 13 bases lay in between. Per the germline V gene, CDR1 is SGHNT and CDR2 is YYREEE (reference sequence). This CDR3 is 14 amino acids long. In DNA form, the CDR3 reads TGTGCCAGCAGCCCAGGGGTTATGGATGAAAAACTGTTTTTT. As protein: CASSPGVMDEKLFF.

This clonotype was counted once. The chain recombines TRBV6-1 with TRBJ1-2; the D is unclear. V was pared by 8 bases and J by 8 bases, with 18 bases between. The V gene's germline CDR1 is MNHNS and CDR2 SASEGT. CDR3 length: 13 amino acids. The CDR3 region has the DNA TGTGCCAGCGCTGGGCGGTCTTCCCAAGGCTACACCTTC. Translated, it gives CASAGRSSQGYTF.

The chain links TRBV29-1 to TRBJ2-3, with 11 bases identical to TRBD2. Germline loops: CDR1 SQVTM, CDR2 ANQGSEA. CDR3 length equals 16 residues. Germline trimming cut 4 bases from V and 4 bases from J; bases unmatched to any gene: 10. CDR3 protein: CSVGGELAGAADTQYF. The CDR3 DNA reads as TGCAGCGTTGGCGGGGAACTAGCGGGAGCCGCAGATACGCAGTATTTT.

Worth noting for this clonotype: This may arise from a read error, as a much more abundant clone is one base away. The chain employs TRBV19 and TRBJ2-1; 9 bases map to TRBD1. V trimming: 4 bases; J trimming: 7 bases; junction bases outside the gene matches: 8. CDR3 length: 15 residues. Germline lookup yields CDR1 LNHDA and CDR2 SQIVND (reference sequence). The DNA for the CDR3 is TGTGCCAGTAGTAATGAGGACAGGGGTTGGAATGAGCAGTTCTTC. This gives the protein CASSNEDRGWNEQFF. Full variable domain (remainder filled in from reference TRBV19 and TRBJ2-1): DGGITQSPKYLFRKEGQNVTLSCEQNLNHDAMYWYRQDPGQGLRLIYYSQIVNDFQKGDIAEGYSVSREKKESFPLTVTSAQKNPTAFYLCASSNEDRGWNEQFFGPGTRLTVL.

In its sample, this clonotype was seen many times. The chain is built from TRBV7-9 and TRBJ2-1; 16 bases line up with TRBD2. The CDR3 length is 16 residues. The V segment lost 5 bases and the J segment 7 bases; nucleotides outside the gene matches: 5. Per germline, CDR1 SEHNR and CDR2 FQNEAQ (reference sequence). DNA for the CDR3: TGTGCCAGCAGCCAAGGGACTAGCGGGAGGGCGAATGAGCAGTTCTTC. Amino acid sequence: CASSQGTSGRANEQFF.

This clonotype showed up many times. The chain combines TRBV20-1 with TRBJ2-7; TRBD2 aligns across 13 bases. With 2 bases clipped from V and 8 bases from J, the junction kept 12 bases outside the gene matches. The CDR3 spans 16 residues. Germline loops: CDR1 DFQATT, CDR2 SNEGSKA (reference sequence). This CDR3 is CSARQTSGRASLQQYF. CDR3 bases: TGCAGTGCTAGACAAACTAGCGGGAGGGCCTCTTTACAGCAGTACTTC.

The rearrangement uses TRBV20-1 and TRBJ2-3; 7 bases match TRBD2. The CDR3 covers 14 residues. The trim removed 1 base at V and 5 bases at J, leaving 6 bases unmatched. In germline, CDR1 is DFQATT, CDR2 SNEGSKA (reference sequence). Written as DNA, the CDR3 is TGCAGTGCTAGAGGGTGGGGCGGGAGAGATACGCAGTATTTT. Translating gives CSARGWGGRDTQYF.

Ten or more counts support this clonotype. The chain has TRBV6-7 and TRBJ2-1, with D possibly called TRBD1 or TRBD2 (5 bases each). TRBV6-7 is identified as an open reading frame with a role that is uncertain. Trimming shortened V by 7 bases and J by 6 bases, and 13 bases separated the two germline ends. The CDR3 loop spans 13 amino acids. The DNA for the CDR3 is TGTGCCAGCACCCGCCCCGGGGCCAATGAGCAGTTCTTC. This gives the protein CASTRPGANEQFF.